This is a list of T cell receptor beta chains from one sample in a study of blood T cell repertoires in COVID-19. Profiled with immunoSEQ multiplex PCR; TCRdb holds only in-frame clones, not every one. Counted here are some 670,000 clones, just under 90% occurring once; the ten biggest clones make up about 0.26%. The specimen sequenced was peripheral blood. The source is a woman between 18 and 29 years old with acute or convalescent COVID-19. CDR3s include the opening cysteine and the closing phenylalanine or tryptophan. Each record gives: clone size, J gene, D gene, V gene, CDR3 protein, CDR3 DNA. D genes are given only for firm matches. Clone size, where shown, is once, few, many, or a class for clones that have expanded.

clone size: -
J gene: TRBJ2-7
D gene: -
V gene: TRBV2
CDR3 protein: CASNWGRGSYEQYF
CDR3 DNA: TGTGCCAGCAATTGGGGCAGGGGCTCCTACGAGCAGTACTTC

clone size: -
J gene: TRBJ2-7
D gene: TRBD2
V gene: TRBV27
CDR3 protein: CASSFSSGPRGAYEQYF
CDR3 DNA: TGTGCCAGCAGTTTTAGCTCAGGACCACGGGGGGCCTACGAGCAGTACTTC

clone size: -
J gene: TRBJ2-1
D gene: TRBD1
V gene: TRBV18
CDR3 protein: CASSPPTGYEQFF
CDR3 DNA: TGTGCCAGCTCACCCCCGACAGGGTATGAGCAGTTCTTC

clone size: -
J gene: TRBJ1-3
D gene: -
V gene: TRBV25-1
CDR3 protein: CASGRGNTIYF
CDR3 DNA: TGTGCCAGCGGCCGTGGAAACACCATATATTTT

clone size: -
J gene: TRBJ1-1
D gene: TRBD1
V gene: TRBV7-9
CDR3 protein: CASSFPGQGRMNTEAFF
CDR3 DNA: TGTGCCAGCAGCTTCCCGGGACAGGGCAGGATGAACACTGAAGCTTTCTTT

clone size: -
J gene: TRBJ2-2
D gene: TRBD1
V gene: TRBV14
CDR3 protein: CASSTLDRVTGELFF
CDR3 DNA: TGTGCCAGCAGCACCCTCGACAGGGTCACCGGGGAGCTGTTTTTT

clone size: -
J gene: TRBJ2-1
D gene: -
V gene: TRBV6-1
CDR3 protein: CASSELPYNEQFF
CDR3 DNA: TGTGCCAGCAGTGAACTTCCCTACAATGAGCAGTTCTTC

clone size: few
J gene: TRBJ1-2
D gene: -
V gene: TRBV4-3
CDR3 protein: CASSQGRETGEANYGYTF
CDR3 DNA: TGCGCCAGCAGCCAAGGGCGGGAGACAGGCGAAGCTAACTATGGCTACACCTTC

clone size: -
J gene: TRBJ2-2
D gene: -
V gene: TRBV2
CDR3 protein: CASSSVPTGELFF
CDR3 DNA: TGTGCCAGCAGCAGCGTGCCGACCGGGGAGCTGTTTTTT

clone size: -
J gene: TRBJ1-1
D gene: -
V gene: TRBV4-2
CDR3 protein: CASIQRSNTEAFF
CDR3 DNA: TGTGCCAGCATCCAACGGTCGAACACTGAAGCTTTCTTT

clone size: -
J gene: TRBJ2-7
D gene: -
V gene: TRBV12-3/TRBV12-4
CDR3 protein: CASSEAGYEQYF
CDR3 DNA: TGTGCCAGCAGTGAAGCCGGCTACGAGCAGTACTTC

clone size: -
J gene: TRBJ2-1
D gene: -
V gene: TRBV6-4
CDR3 protein: CASSGTGENEQFF
CDR3 DNA: TGTGCCAGCAGTGGAACGGGGGAAAATGAGCAGTTCTTC

clone size: few
J gene: TRBJ2-7
D gene: -
V gene: TRBV11-2
CDR3 protein: CASSSYPDYYEQYF
CDR3 DNA: TGTGCCAGCAGCTCCTACCCCGACTACTACGAGCAGTACTTC

clone size: -
J gene: TRBJ1-3
D gene: TRBD1
V gene: TRBV5-6
CDR3 protein: CASSLQGASGNTIYF
CDR3 DNA: TGTGCCAGCAGCTTACAGGGGGCTTCGGGAAACACCATATATTTT

clone size: few
J gene: TRBJ1-3
D gene: TRBD1
V gene: TRBV7-2
CDR3 protein: CASSRKGGQGSGNTIYF
CDR3 DNA: TGTGCCAGCAGCCGCAAAGGGGGACAGGGGTCTGGAAACACCATATATTTT

clone size: -
J gene: TRBJ1-5
D gene: -
V gene: TRBV2
CDR3 protein: CASLNNQPQHF
CDR3 DNA: TGTGCCAGCCTAAACAATCAGCCCCAGCATTTT

clone size: -
J gene: TRBJ1-1
D gene: TRBD1
V gene: TRBV29-1
CDR3 protein: CSVLRQGVMNTEAFF
CDR3 DNA: TGCAGCGTCCTCAGACAGGGGGTCATGAACACTGAAGCTTTCTTT

clone size: -
J gene: TRBJ2-1
D gene: -
V gene: TRBV11-1
CDR3 protein: CASSTRMFSSYNEQFF
CDR3 DNA: TGTGCCAGCAGCACCCGAATGTTCAGCTCCTACAATGAGCAGTTCTTC

clone size: -
J gene: TRBJ2-3
D gene: TRBD2
V gene: TRBV30
CDR3 protein: CAWSAGGGSSTDTQYF
CDR3 DNA: TGTGCCTGGAGCGCGGGGGGGGGATCTAGCACAGATACGCAGTATTTT

clone size: -
J gene: TRBJ1-2
D gene: TRBD1
V gene: TRBV6-5
CDR3 protein: CASSYSEKGAYGYTF
CDR3 DNA: TGTGCCAGCAGTTACTCTGAGAAGGGGGCTTATGGCTACACCTTC

clone size: -
J gene: TRBJ1-5
D gene: -
V gene: TRBV6-2/TRBV6-3
CDR3 protein: CASSSTVGPQHF
CDR3 DNA: TGTGCCAGCAGTTCGACAGTGGGGCCCCAGCATTTT